This entry lists 18 T cell receptor beta chains sequenced from one sample in a study of OX40 agonist ivuxolimab in advanced cancers. The repertoire was sequenced with immunoSEQ multiplex PCR; TCRdb's copy has only in-frame clones and lacks some. This sample has 52,000 or so clones, with roughly 94% found just once. The specimen comprised CD4+ or CD8+ T cells sorted from blood, sampled in a trial of the OX40 agonist ivuxolimab. These receptors all stem from an adult with an advanced solid tumor such as melanoma, head and neck, liver or kidney cancer.

V gene TRBV9 combines with J gene TRBJ1-6; D not certain. The germline gives CDR1 SGDLS, CDR2 YYNGEE. The CDR3 runs 14 residues. V lost 3 bases to trimming and J lost 4 bases, with 8 bases between them. The CDR3 nucleotides are TGTGCCAGCAGCGCTGGGGAATATAATTCACCCCTCCACTTT. As protein: CASSAGEYNSPLHF.

The genes are TRBV4-3 and TRBJ2-1, with TRBD2 matching over 8 bases. Trimming cost V 0 bases and J 0 bases; bases outside gene matches: 7. CDR1 is LGHNA, CDR2 YSLEER, per germline. There are 18 residues in the CDR3. The CDR3 nucleotides are TGCGCCAGCAGCCAAGATCTGGTAGCGGGAAGCTCCTACAATGAGCAGTTCTTC. This sequence encodes CASSQDLVAGSSYNEQFF.

This rearrangement joins TRBV27 to TRBJ2-7; 11 nucleotides match TRBD1. V lost 4 bases and J lost 0; bases outside the gene matches: 2. CDR3 length: 15 amino acids. The germline CDR1 and CDR2 sequences are MNHEY and SMNVEV (reference sequence). The CDR3 DNA reads as TGTGCCAGCAGTTCCGGGACAGGGGGCTCCTACGAGCAGTACTTC. It yields the protein CASSSGTGGSYEQYF.

Only a few counts were recorded for this clone. The chain has TRBV5-1 and TRBJ1-1, with D unclear. Germline values: CDR1 SGHRS, CDR2 YFSETQ. This CDR3 has 13 amino acids. The V and J ends lost 4 bases and 7 bases respectively, with 14 bases between them. For the CDR3, the DNA is TGCGCCAGCAGCAACCTTGAGGGCAGTGAAGCTTTCTTT. Its translation is CASSNLEGSEAFF.

The chain recombines TRBV27 with TRBJ2-7; maybe TRBD2 (6 bases). CDR3 length: 14 residues. Trimming took 2 bases from V and 1 from J, leaving 9 bases between them. The germline V gene has CDR1 MNHEY and CDR2 SMNVEV (reference sequence). DNA for the CDR3: TGTGCCAGCAGTTTAGTCAGCGGGTCCTACGAGCAGTACTTC. Translated, it gives CASSLVSGSYEQYF.

This clone is a singleton in its sample. The rearrangement uses TRBV7-9 and TRBJ2-2, with D perhaps TRBD2 (6 bases). CDR3 length: 13 residues. Germline V gives CDR1 SEHNR, CDR2 FQNEAQ (reference sequence). V was pared by 5 bases and J by 5 bases, with 9 bases between. CDR3 coding DNA: TGTGCCAGCAGCACCCTAGCGACCGGGGAGCTGTTTTTT. It specifies CASSTLATGELFF.

The chain links TRBV28 to TRBJ2-7; no reliable D call. Per germline, CDR1 MDHEN and CDR2 SYDVKM. The CDR3 has 12 amino acids. V was cut by 3 bases and J by 3 bases, with 6 bases left in between. The CDR3 spells CASSFSGYEQYF. CDR3 DNA: TGTGCCAGCAGTTTTTCCGGCTACGAGCAGTACTTC.

CDR3 sequence reads: CASSFAGTGMSETQYF. The DNA for the CDR3 is TGTGCCAGCAGCTTCGCCGGGACAGGGATGTCGGAGACCCAGTACTTC. The chain uses TRBV5-5 and TRBJ2-5, with TRBD1 identical over 9 bases. The V gene end was trimmed by 2 bases and the J gene end by 5 bases; junction bases not matched to a gene: 10. Germline loops: CDR1 SGHKS, CDR2 YYEKEE (reference sequence). This CDR3 region has 16 residues. Full variable domain (missing parts from reference TRBV5-5 and TRBJ2-5): DAGVTQSPTHLIKTRGQQVTLRCSPISGHKSVSWYQQVLGQGPQFIFQYYEKEERGRGNFPDRFSARQFPNYSSELNVNALLLGDSALYLCASSFAGTGMSETQYFGPGTRLLVL.

CDR3 DNA: TGTGCCACCAGAGCGGGAGGTGTCAATGAGCAGTTCTTC. Encoded protein: CATRAGGVNEQFF. The chain joins TRBV19 to TRBJ2-1; 9 bases map to TRBD2. With V trimmed by 10 bases and J by 6 bases, 7 bases remained unmatched. The germline gives CDR1 LNHDA, CDR2 SQIVND (reference sequence). The length of the CDR3 is 13 residues.

This chain links TRBV2 with TRBJ1-2; 9 bases line up with TRBD1. Germline V gene lookup returns CDR1 SNHLY and CDR2 FYNNEI. V was clipped by 0 bases and J by 2 bases; unmatched bases: 1. The CDR3 has 15 residues. DNA for the CDR3: TGTGCCAGCAGTGAAGCGGGGACAGGGAACTATGGCTACACCTTC. Translated, it gives CASSEAGTGNYGYTF.

The V call is TRBV19, the J call TRBJ1-5; D is undetermined. The CDR3 length is 14 residues. Between the trimmed V and J ends, which lost 8 bases and 4 bases, there was a span of 15 bases. The germline gives CDR1 LNHDA, CDR2 SQIVND (reference sequence). The DNA for the CDR3 is TGTGCCAGTGGAGTACCCTTCGGGAATCAGCCCCAGCATTTT. It codes for CASGVPFGNQPQHF.

The V gene is TRBV11-2, the J gene TRBJ2-7; no clear D. Germline V CDR1 and CDR2: SGHAT, FQNNGV. Trimming took off 1 base at V and 1 base at J, with 8 bases between the two ends. The CDR3 has 14 amino acids. CDR3 amino acids: CASSLGPFSYEQYF. For the CDR3, the DNA is TGTGCCAGCAGCTTAGGTCCCTTTTCCTACGAGCAGTACTTC.

The chain links TRBV5-5 to TRBJ2-1; D could derive from TRBD1 or TRBD2 (5 bases each). This CDR3 comprises 10 residues. V dropped 10 bases and J dropped 7 bases, with 9 bases sitting between them. Germline CDR1 SGHKS, CDR2 YYEKEE (reference sequence). CDR3 sequence reads: CAWGKNEQFF. The CDR3, as DNA: TGTGCCTGGGGGAAGAATGAGCAGTTCTTC.

V is TRBV6-1 and J is TRBJ2-7; D is ambiguous. Germline-derived CDR1 and CDR2 are MNHNS and SASEGT. CDR3 length: 15 amino acids. V was clipped by 5 bases and J by 5 bases, with 19 bases between them. The CDR3 region is CASSMKAGLSDEQYF. The CDR3 bases are TGTGCCAGCAGTATGAAGGCAGGTCTATCGGACGAGCAGTACTTC.

A single count supports this clone. The genes are TRBV11-2 and TRBJ2-7; D unclear. Trimming took 7 bases from V and 0 from J, leaving 13 bases between them. Germline loops: CDR1 SGHAT, CDR2 FQNNGV. The CDR3 is 14 residues long. The CDR3 nucleotides are TGTGCCAGCACCTCCTCCAGTGCCTCCTACGAGCAGTACTTC. Amino acid sequence: CASTSSSASYEQYF.

The V and J genes are TRBV6-1 and TRBJ2-5, with a tentative D call TRBD1 (5 bases). The CDR3 has 15 amino acids. Trimming pared 7 bases from V and 3 bases from J, leaving 18 bases between. Per germline, CDR1 MNHNS and CDR2 SASEGT. The chain's CDR3 is CASTATGSRKETQYF. Written as DNA, the CDR3 is TGTGCCAGCACCGCAACAGGATCGCGGAAAGAGACCCAGTACTTC.

V usage is TRBV7-6 and J usage is TRBJ2-7, with 7 bases matching TRBD2. CDR1 is SGHVS and CDR2 is FNYEAQ in the germline V gene. There are 17 residues in the CDR3. V was clipped by 0 bases and J by 2 bases; unmatched bases: 10. This CDR3 is CASSLAASGLIPYEQYF. Here the CDR3 DNA reads TGTGCCAGCAGCTTAGCGGCTAGCGGTCTGATCCCCTACGAGCAGTACTTC.

V is TRBV9 and J is TRBJ2-1; D uncertain. The CDR3 loop spans 13 amino acids. Trimming stripped 4 bases from V and 8 bases from J, with 13 bases between. Germline CDR1 reads SGDLS; CDR2 reads YYNGEE. The CDR3 loop reads CASSNLMVDEQFF. CDR3 bases: TGTGCCAGCAGCAACTTAATGGTCGATGAGCAGTTCTTC.